This T cell receptor (beta chain) was identified in a study of sequential checkpoint blockade in melanoma. Background on the study: Arm A got nivolumab then ipilimumab; arm B the reverse, 1:1.

The repertoire was sequenced with immunoSEQ multiplex PCR; TCRdb's copy has only in-frame clones and lacks some. The data show about 6,900 clones, less than 25% seen once. CDR1 and CDR2 (germline): SGHDN, FVKESK. The CDR3 has 14 amino acids. The V gene lost 2 bases and the J gene lost 2 bases, with 8 bases spanning the gap. The treatment is: randomized to nivolumab then ipilimumab (arm A) or the reverse (arm B). The chain recombines TRBV14 with TRBJ2-3; unclear D gene. The receptor's source is a human donor with melanoma. The material was tumor tissue (inferred from file names), obtained from a patient given nivolumab and ipilimumab in sequence. The CDR3 is CASSQNPDTDTQYF. The CDR3 nucleotides read TGTGCCAGCAGCCAAAACCCGGACACAGATACGCAGTATTTT.